This T cell receptor (beta chain) was sequenced for a study of blood T cell repertoires in COVID-19. Background on the study: The cDNA or gDNA used as material had been derived from T cells, B-cell-depleted T cells, or PBMCs.

Source study methods: Amplified reference gene primers provided the basis for estimating nucleated cell counts. Measured with immunoSEQ multiplex PCR; TCRdb has only the in-frame clones, and not every one. Clone size and V and J calls were adopted from that table, with D and trimming inferred from the DNA. Here the sample spans about 310,000 clones, around 87% being singletons. The sample taken for sequencing was peripheral blood. This clonotype originated in a woman aged 45-65 years who had recovered from COVID-19.

The CDR3 loop is CASRPGLGLSEQYF. CDR3 coding DNA: TGTGCCAGCAGGCCGGGACTAGGTTTATCCGAGCAGTACTTC. The chain links TRBV27 to TRBJ2-7; 8 nucleotides line up with TRBD2. After removal of 6 bases from V and 6 bases from J, the junction contained 10 bases not matched to a gene. The CDR3 runs to 14 residues. Germline lookup yields CDR1 MNHEY and CDR2 SMNVEV (reference sequence).